This section outlines one T cell receptor beta chain sequence together with its context. This entry comes from a study of OX40 agonist ivuxolimab in advanced cancers. Sequenced by immunoSEQ multiplex PCR; TCRdb stores in-frame clones only, minus some. Of about 30,000 clones in the sample, about 73% were seen once. Peripheral blood came from all dose cohorts at three timepoints. The CDR3 runs 17 residues. Per the germline V gene, CDR1 is MNHNS and CDR2 is SASEGT. Germline trimming cut 2 bases from V and 0 bases from J; bases unmatched to any gene: 9. The specimen was CD4+ or CD8+ T cells sorted from blood, collected in a trial of the OX40 agonist ivuxolimab. The clonotype was recovered from an adult with an advanced solid tumor such as melanoma, head and neck, liver or kidney cancer. The chain links TRBV6-1 to TRBJ1-1, with 7 nucleotides matching TRBD1. The CDR3 sequence: CASSEWKGTDMNTEAFF. The CDR3 coding sequence is TGTGCCAGCAGTGAATGGAAGGGGACAGACATGAACACTGAAGCTTTCTTT.